Below are 29 T cell receptor beta chains sequenced from a single sample in a study of T cells in Graves' hyperthyroidism and ophthalmopathy. Authors of the study amplified TCR beta CDR3 regions from RNA transcripts. HTBI primers were the set used in a first-round RT-PCR of the TCR CDR3. TCRdb used MiXCR to reprocess the multiplex PCR reads, holding one entry per CDR3 protein. The data show 110,000 to 150,000 distinct CDR3 sequences, with more than 20% seen just once and 60% to 70% held by the top ten. The specimen was blood. The receptor set was obtained from a woman in her fifties or sixties with Graves' hyperthyroidism that later progressed to Graves' ophthalmopathy.

J is TRBJ2-1 and V is TRBV10-3, with 8 bases matching TRBD2. The germline V gene encodes CDR1 ENHRY and CDR2 SYGVKD. The CDR3 has 17 residues. V lost 2 bases and J lost 7; bases outside the gene matches: 13. DNA of the CDR3: TGTGCCATCAGTGAGAAAAGGGGAGCGGGAGCCAGGAATGAGCAGTTCTTC. Protein: CAISEKRGAGARNEQFF.

This clonotype was detected many times. The V call is TRBV12-3 or TRBV12-4, the J call TRBJ1-2; 7 bases are shared with TRBD1. CDR3 length equals 14 residues. V lost 7 bases, J lost 3 bases, and 8 bases stayed unmatched. CDR3 protein: CASILRGADYGYTF. CDR3 in DNA: TGTGCCAGCATCCTCAGGGGGGCGGACTATGGCTACACCTTC.

This clonotype was seen repeatedly, ten times or more. In DNA form, the CDR3 reads TGCAGCGTTGTGGCTAGCGGGGCTAGCACAGATACGCAGTATTTT. Residues: CSVVASGASTDTQYF. V is TRBV29-1 and J is TRBJ2-3; 9 bases fit TRBD2. The germline CDR1 and CDR2 sequences are SQVTM and ANQGSEA. The J segment lost 0 bases and the V segment lost 4 bases, leaving 5 bases of the junction unmatched. CDR3 length: 15 residues.

Comments on this clonotype: A read error is possible here, since a much larger clone lies one base away. The chain has TRBV20-1 and TRBJ2-5, with D possibly being TRBD1 or TRBD2 (6 bases each). Germline V gives CDR1 DFQATT, CDR2 SNEGSKA (reference sequence). V gave up 3 bases and J gave up 2 bases, with 13 bases separating them. The CDR3 spans 14 residues. For the CDR3, the DNA is TGCAGTGCTAGCGGGGGCTCCGGACAAGAGACCCAGTACTTC. Translation: CSASGGSGQETQYF.

In this sample, this clonotype turned up a few times. The J gene is TRBJ2-2, the V gene TRBV3-1; 8 bases map to TRBD1. Germline V lookup: CDR1 LGHDT, CDR2 YNNKEL (reference sequence). CDR3 length equals 15 residues. Trimming took 4 bases from V and 6 from J; bases not matched to a gene: 7. The chain's CDR3 is CASSRGQGNAGELFF. The CDR3 coding sequence is TGTGCCAGCAGCCGCGGACAGGGTAATGCCGGGGAGCTGTTTTTT.

The chain employs TRBV10-3 and TRBJ2-1; no clear D gene. V lost 11 bases and J lost 4, with 15 bases in between. This CDR3 contains 13 residues. Germline lookup yields CDR1 ENHRY and CDR2 SYGVKD. The CDR3 DNA follows: TGTGCCCTCGTAAGGCGAGCATACAATGAGCAGTTCTTC. Amino acids: CALVRRAYNEQFF.

The J gene is TRBJ2-2, the V gene TRBV20-1; 7 bases line up with TRBD2. The trim removed 3 bases at V and 7 bases at J, leaving 5 bases unmatched. Germline values: CDR1 DFQATT, CDR2 SNEGSKA (reference sequence). This CDR3 region has 13 residues. CDR3 protein: CSASGDYSGELFF. In DNA, the CDR3 is TGCAGTGCTAGTGGGGACTACAGCGGGGAGCTGTTTTTT.

The chain couples TRBV6-2 or TRBV6-3 to TRBJ2-7; 11 positions agree with TRBD2. The V gene's germline CDR1 is MNHEY and CDR2 SVGEGT. J was trimmed by 6 bases and V by 0 bases; bases with no gene match: 4. The CDR3 is 15 residues long. The CDR3 sequence is CASSYSIGTSGEQYF. The CDR3 bases are TGTGCCAGCAGTTACTCGATCGGGACTAGCGGCGAGCAGTACTTC.

This clonotype was counted ten times or more. The chain is built from TRBV11-2 and TRBJ2-2; D call uncertain. V lost 6 bases and J lost 5, with 7 bases in between. Germline V gives CDR1 SGHAT, CDR2 FQNNGV. The CDR3 contains 12 residues. The CDR3 sequence: CASSPSTGELFF. CDR3 coding DNA: TGTGCCAGCAGTCCTAGTACCGGGGAGCTGTTTTTT.

At least ten counts were recorded for this clonotype. The chain carries TRBV2 and TRBJ1-2, with 7 bases identical to TRBD1. Losses at the gene ends were 6 bases for V and 1 base for J; bases not matched to a gene: 8. The CDR3 loop spans 15 amino acids. CDR1 and CDR2 (germline): SNHLY, FYNNEI. The CDR3 coding sequence is TGTGCCAGCAGACCAGACGGACAGGTTAACTATGGCTACACCTTC. This translates into CASRPDGQVNYGYTF.

This clonotype was counted many times. The chain couples TRBV3-1 to TRBJ2-1; no definite D call. The germline V gene has CDR1 LGHDT and CDR2 YNNKEL (reference sequence). The CDR3 runs to 14 residues. With 0 bases removed from V and 9 bases from J, the gap between germline ends came to 12 bases. CDR3 amino acids: CASSQDPLPTEQFF. The CDR3 DNA follows: TGTGCCAGCAGCCAAGACCCCCTCCCTACTGAGCAGTTCTTC.

This clonotype was seen more than once but under ten times. At one end, the junction sequence differs from germline, possibly due to a read error. The chain employs TRBV5-5 and TRBJ1-5; the match to TRBD1 covers 8 bases. This CDR3 is built from 17 residues. Germline V gives CDR1 SGHKS, CDR2 YYEKEE (reference sequence). CDR3 region: CTSSFRFAGQGVQPQHF. CDR3 coding DNA: TGTACCAGCAGCTTTAGGTTCGCCGGACAGGGTGTTCAGCCCCAGCATTTT.

This clonotype was found a few times. The chain is built from TRBV29-1 and TRBJ1-1, with D perhaps matching TRBD1 (5 bases). CDR1 SQVTM and CDR2 ANQGSEA come from the germline V gene. V was cut by 4 bases and J by 1 base, with 16 bases left in between. This CDR3 comprises 15 residues. Here the CDR3 reads CSVALPQGRNTEAFF. CDR3 DNA sequence: TGCAGCGTTGCACTCCCCCAGGGAAGGAACACTGAAGCTTTCTTT.

This clonotype was observed at least ten times. The CDR3 region has the DNA TGCGCCAGCAGTCTCCGTTGGACGACAGGGAGCGGAGATACGCAGTATTTT. Its protein product is CASSLRWTTGSGDTQYF. The chain has TRBV5-1 and TRBJ2-3; 7 nucleotides line up with TRBD1. CDR3 length equals 17 residues. Germline CDR1 SGHRS, CDR2 YFSETQ. V shed 5 bases and J 5 bases; nucleotides not matched to a gene: 17.

This clonotype was counted a single time. V is TRBV11-3 and J is TRBJ2-5; 10 bases map to TRBD2. The CDR3 totals 18 residues. CDR1 and CDR2 from the germline V gene are SGHNT and YENEEA. Losses at the gene ends were 4 bases for V and 5 bases for J; bases not matched to a gene: 16. The chain's CDR3 is CASSSGTSGDLARETQYF. For the CDR3, the DNA is TGTGCCAGCAGCTCAGGCACTAGCGGGGACCTCGCGCGGGAGACCCAGTACTTC.

This clonotype was counted at least ten times. CDR3 sequence reads: CASSQSPREKLFF. The CDR3 DNA sequence: TGTGCCAGCAGTCAATCTCCCCGGGAAAAACTGTTTTTT. V usage is TRBV2 and J usage is TRBJ1-4, with D uncertain. From germline, CDR1 is SNHLY and CDR2 FYNNEI. There are 13 residues in the CDR3. Trimming left V 5 bases short and J 8 bases short, with 12 bases between.

This clonotype has a count of ten or more. The V gene is TRBV12-3 or TRBV12-4, the J gene TRBJ1-5, with D maybe TRBD1 (6 bases). V was shortened by 4 bases and J by 3 bases, with 10 bases between the two germline ends. The CDR3 runs to 14 residues. The CDR3 region has the DNA TGTGCCAGCAGTTCCAGGGGAGCCAATCAGCCCCAGCATTTT. This gives the protein CASSSRGANQPQHF.

This clonotype was seen ten or more times. The chain carries TRBV20-1 and TRBJ2-3; D assignment may be TRBD1 or TRBD2 (5 bases each). The CDR3 loop spans 13 amino acids. Per the germline V gene, CDR1 is DFQATT and CDR2 is SNEGSKA (reference sequence). V gave up 3 bases and J gave up 7 bases, with 14 bases separating them. The CDR3: CSARGESVNTQYF. The CDR3 coding sequence is TGCAGTGCTAGGGGGGAGTCGGTGAATACGCAGTATTTT.

In its sample, this clonotype was seen many times. The rearrangement links TRBV2 to TRBJ2-1; D gene uncertain. This CDR3 is built from 15 residues. Trimming removed 3 bases at V and 0 bases at J, with 9 bases between. Germline CDR1 is SNHLY and CDR2 is FYNNEI. The CDR3 DNA follows: TGTGCCAGCAGTGAGGACGCCGGCTCCTACAATGAGCAGTTCTTC. Encoded protein: CASSEDAGSYNEQFF.

This clonotype was seen repeatedly, ten times or more. The rearrangement joins TRBV6-2 or TRBV6-3 to TRBJ2-1; 10 bases fit TRBD2. J gave up 7 bases and V 3 bases, and 6 bases lay outside the gene matches. The CDR3 contains 15 residues. Germline lookup yields CDR1 MNHEY and CDR2 SVGEGT. CDR3 sequence: CASSYSSGRSNEQFF. CDR3 DNA sequence: TGTGCCAGCAGTTATTCTAGCGGGAGAAGTAATGAGCAGTTCTTC.

Many counts were recorded for this clonotype. This chain connects TRBV28 to TRBJ1-1, with D possibly TRBD1 on 6 matching bases. V was trimmed by 10 bases and J by 5 bases, leaving 20 bases between them. Germline lookup yields CDR1 MDHEN and CDR2 SYDVKM. This CDR3 spans 14 amino acids. CDR3 protein: CATQSWGQTTEAFF. In DNA form, the CDR3 reads TGTGCCACACAGTCTTGGGGGCAGACTACTGAAGCTTTCTTT. Using reference TRBV28 and TRBJ1-1 for the parts outside the CDR3, the full variable domain is DVKVTQSSRYLVKRTGEKVFLECVQDMDHENMFWYRQDPGLGLRLIYFSYDVKMKEKGDIPEGYSVSREKKERFSLILESASTNQTSMYLCATQSWGQTTEAFFGQGTRLTVV.

V gene TRBV28 combines with J gene TRBJ2-5, with TRBD1 matching 10 bases. V shed 5 bases, J shed 2 bases, and the junction held 5 bases outside the gene matches. Germline-derived CDR1 and CDR2 are MDHEN and SYDVKM. There are 15 residues in the CDR3. The CDR3 reads CASSPGQGGQETQYF. The CDR3 region has the DNA TGTGCCAGCAGTCCTGGACAGGGGGGGCAAGAGACCCAGTACTTC.

The chain recombines TRBV29-1 with TRBJ2-7; 8 positions agree with TRBD1. J lost 5 bases, V lost 5 bases, and 11 bases had no gene match. The CDR3 has 14 amino acids. CDR1 and CDR2 (germline): SQVTM, ANQGSEA. The CDR3 protein is CSVIRGRGSDEQYF. The CDR3 DNA is TGCAGCGTTATCAGGGGGCGTGGATCTGACGAGCAGTACTTC.

This clonotype showed up many times. CDR3 loop: CASSLWGQGATTADTQYF. Written as DNA, the CDR3 is TGTGCCAGCAGCCTTTGGGGACAGGGGGCGACCACCGCAGATACGCAGTATTTT. This chain links TRBV3-1 with TRBJ2-3; 12 bases agree with TRBD1. This CDR3 contains 18 residues. The V segment lost 4 bases and the J segment 4 bases; nucleotides outside the gene matches: 12. Germline lookup yields CDR1 LGHDT and CDR2 YNNKEL (reference sequence).

Ten or more counts support this clonotype. The chain recombines TRBV7-2 with TRBJ2-7, with TRBD1 matching 7 bases. J lost 4 bases, V lost 3 bases, and 6 bases had no gene match. This CDR3 region has 14 residues. In germline, CDR1 is SGHTA, CDR2 FQGNSA. CDR3 in DNA: TGTGCCAGCAGCTTGAACAGGGGACCTTACGAGCAGTACTTC. Its translation is CASSLNRGPYEQYF.

This clonotype was detected many times. The chain uses TRBV5-1 and TRBJ1-5, with 8 bases matching TRBD1. Germline V gene sequence: CDR1 SGHRS, CDR2 YFSETQ. V lost 5 bases to trimming and J lost 2 bases; unmatched junction nucleotides: 6. The CDR3 covers 15 residues. CDR3 in DNA: TGCGCCAGCAGTCCAGGGGGCAGGGGCAATCAGCCCCAGCATTTT. This gives the protein CASSPGGRGNQPQHF.

This rearrangement joins TRBV12-3 or TRBV12-4 to TRBJ2-1; D is perhaps TRBD2 (5 bases). The CDR3 runs 15 residues. Trimming pared 3 bases from V and 5 bases from J, leaving 14 bases between. The CDR3 DNA reads as TGTGCCAGCAGTTTCAGAGGGCCGACCAACAATGAGCAGTTCTTC. Residues: CASSFRGPTNNEQFF.

This clonotype has a count of ten or more. The CDR3 is CASRKGQGNTEAFF. The CDR3 DNA is TGTGCCAGCAGGAAGGGACAGGGTAACACTGAAGCTTTCTTT. The J gene is TRBJ1-1, the V gene TRBV6-1, with 9 bases identical to TRBD1. The V segment lost 6 bases and the J segment 2 bases; nucleotides outside the gene matches: 4. Germline CDR1 reads MNHNS; CDR2 reads SASEGT. The CDR3 is 14 amino acids.

The gene calls are TRBV15 and TRBJ2-3; D is uncertain. The germline CDR1 and CDR2 sequences are LNHNV and YYDKDF (reference sequence). The V gene lost 5 bases and the J gene lost 6 bases, with 12 bases spanning the gap. There are 13 residues in the CDR3. In DNA, the CDR3 is TGTGCCACCAGCCCCCGGAGAGCGGATACGCAGTATTTT. Amino acid sequence: CATSPRRADTQYF.